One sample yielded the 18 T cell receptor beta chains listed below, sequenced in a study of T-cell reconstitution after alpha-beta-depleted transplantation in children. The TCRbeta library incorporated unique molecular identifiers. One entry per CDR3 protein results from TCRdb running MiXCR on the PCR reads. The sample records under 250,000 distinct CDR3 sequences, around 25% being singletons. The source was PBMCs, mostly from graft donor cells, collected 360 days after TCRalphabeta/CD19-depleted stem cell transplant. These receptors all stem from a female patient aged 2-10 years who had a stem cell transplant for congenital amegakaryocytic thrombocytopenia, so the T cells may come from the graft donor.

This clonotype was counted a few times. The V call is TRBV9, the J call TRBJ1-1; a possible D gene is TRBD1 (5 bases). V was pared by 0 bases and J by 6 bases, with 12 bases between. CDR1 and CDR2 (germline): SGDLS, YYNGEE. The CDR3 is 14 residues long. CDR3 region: CASSVGPGIAEAFF. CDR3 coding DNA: TGTGCCAGCAGCGTAGGCCCAGGGATCGCTGAAGCTTTCTTT.

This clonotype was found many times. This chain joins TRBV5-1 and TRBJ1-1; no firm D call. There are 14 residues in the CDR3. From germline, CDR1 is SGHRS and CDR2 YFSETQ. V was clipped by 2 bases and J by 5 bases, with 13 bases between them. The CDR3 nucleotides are TGCGCCAGCAGCTTTCTCTCAATGGGGACTGAAGCTTTCTTT. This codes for CASSFLSMGTEAFF.

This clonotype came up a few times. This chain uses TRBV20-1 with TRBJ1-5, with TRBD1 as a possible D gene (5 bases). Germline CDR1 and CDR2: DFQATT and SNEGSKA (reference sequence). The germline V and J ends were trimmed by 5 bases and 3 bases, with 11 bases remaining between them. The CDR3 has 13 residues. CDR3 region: CSAGTDYNQPQHF. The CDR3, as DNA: TGCAGTGCTGGGACTGATTACAATCAGCCCCAGCATTTT.

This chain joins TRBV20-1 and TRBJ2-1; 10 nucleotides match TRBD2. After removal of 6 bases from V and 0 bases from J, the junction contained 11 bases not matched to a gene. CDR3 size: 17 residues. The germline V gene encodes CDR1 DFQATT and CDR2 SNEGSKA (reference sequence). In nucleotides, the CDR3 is TGCAGTGCCGAAAGACTAGCGGGTCCAAGCTCCTACAATGAGCAGTTCTTC. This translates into CSAERLAGPSSYNEQFF.

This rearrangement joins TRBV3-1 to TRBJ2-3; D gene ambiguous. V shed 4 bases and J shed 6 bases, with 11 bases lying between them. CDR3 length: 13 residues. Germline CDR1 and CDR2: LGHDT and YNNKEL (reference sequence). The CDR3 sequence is CASSPLFPDTQYF. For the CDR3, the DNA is TGTGCCAGCAGCCCTCTGTTTCCCGATACGCAGTATTTT.

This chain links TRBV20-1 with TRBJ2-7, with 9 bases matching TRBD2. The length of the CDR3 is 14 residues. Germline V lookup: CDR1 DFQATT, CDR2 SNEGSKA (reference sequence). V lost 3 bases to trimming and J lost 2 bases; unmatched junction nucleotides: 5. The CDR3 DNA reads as TGCAGTGCTAGGTTTAGCGGGGGAACCTACGAGCAGTACTTC. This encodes CSARFSGGTYEQYF.

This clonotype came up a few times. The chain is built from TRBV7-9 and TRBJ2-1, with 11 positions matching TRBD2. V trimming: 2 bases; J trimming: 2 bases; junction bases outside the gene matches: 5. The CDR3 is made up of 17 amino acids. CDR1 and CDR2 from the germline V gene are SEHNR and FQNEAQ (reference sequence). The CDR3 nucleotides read TGTGCCAGCAGCTTAACCGAGACTAGCGGGACCTACAATGAGCAGTTCTTC. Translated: CASSLTETSGTYNEQFF.

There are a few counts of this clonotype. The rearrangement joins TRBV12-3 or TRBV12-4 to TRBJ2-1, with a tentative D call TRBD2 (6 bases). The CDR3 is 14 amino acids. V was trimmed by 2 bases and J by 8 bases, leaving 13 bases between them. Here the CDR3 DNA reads TGTGCCAGCAGTTTACTCTCTCCGGGAGATGAGCAGTTCTTC. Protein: CASSLLSPGDEQFF.

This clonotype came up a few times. For the CDR3, the DNA is TGCGCCAGCAGCCAAGATCCAGCTGCGGGCCAAGGGAGTGAGCAGTTCTTC. It codes for CASSQDPAAGQGSEQFF. This rearrangement joins TRBV4-1 to TRBJ2-1, with D possibly TRBD2 on 5 matching bases. The V gene's germline CDR1 is MGHRA and CDR2 YSYEKL. The CDR3 loop spans 17 amino acids. V was pared by 0 bases and J by 9 bases, with 21 bases between.

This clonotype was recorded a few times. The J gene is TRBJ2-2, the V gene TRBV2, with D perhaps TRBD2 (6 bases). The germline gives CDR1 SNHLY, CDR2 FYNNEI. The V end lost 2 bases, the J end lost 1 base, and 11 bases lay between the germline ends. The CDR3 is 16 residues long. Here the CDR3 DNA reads TGTGCCAGCAGTGAATGGAGGGGAGTGAACACCGGGGAGCTGTTTTTT. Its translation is CASSEWRGVNTGELFF.

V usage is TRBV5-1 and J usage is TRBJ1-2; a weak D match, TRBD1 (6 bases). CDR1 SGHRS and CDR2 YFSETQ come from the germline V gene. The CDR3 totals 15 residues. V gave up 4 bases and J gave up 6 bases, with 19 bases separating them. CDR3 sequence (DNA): TGCGCCAGCAGCCTGACCAGCCCGGGGGCGGATGGCTACACCTTC. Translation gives CASSLTSPGADGYTF.

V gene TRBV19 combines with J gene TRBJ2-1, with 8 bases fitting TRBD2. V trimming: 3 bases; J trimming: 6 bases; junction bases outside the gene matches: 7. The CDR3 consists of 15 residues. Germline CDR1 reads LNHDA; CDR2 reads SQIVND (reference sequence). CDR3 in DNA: TGTGCCAGTAGTATTTTTGGGACTAGAGCCAATGAGCAGTTCTTC. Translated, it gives CASSIFGTRANEQFF.

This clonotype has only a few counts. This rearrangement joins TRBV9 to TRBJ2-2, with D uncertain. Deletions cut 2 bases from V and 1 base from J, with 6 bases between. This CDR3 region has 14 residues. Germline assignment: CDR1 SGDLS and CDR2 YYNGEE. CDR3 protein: CASSVIGNTGELFF. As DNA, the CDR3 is TGTGCCAGCAGCGTGATCGGGAACACCGGGGAGCTGTTTTTT.

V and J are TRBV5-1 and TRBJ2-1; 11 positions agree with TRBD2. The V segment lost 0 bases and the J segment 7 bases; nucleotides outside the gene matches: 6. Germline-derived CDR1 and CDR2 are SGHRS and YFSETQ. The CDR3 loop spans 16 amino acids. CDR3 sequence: CASSLAPLAGGNEQFF. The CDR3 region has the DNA TGCGCCAGCAGCTTGGCACCTCTAGCGGGGGGTAATGAGCAGTTCTTC.

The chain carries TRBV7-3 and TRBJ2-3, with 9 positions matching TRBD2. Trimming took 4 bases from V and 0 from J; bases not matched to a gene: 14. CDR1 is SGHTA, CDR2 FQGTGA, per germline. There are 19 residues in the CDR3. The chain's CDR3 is CASSSTSGSTGGSTDTQYF. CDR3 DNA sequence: TGTGCCAGCAGCTCGACTAGCGGATCAACCGGGGGGAGCACAGATACGCAGTATTTT.

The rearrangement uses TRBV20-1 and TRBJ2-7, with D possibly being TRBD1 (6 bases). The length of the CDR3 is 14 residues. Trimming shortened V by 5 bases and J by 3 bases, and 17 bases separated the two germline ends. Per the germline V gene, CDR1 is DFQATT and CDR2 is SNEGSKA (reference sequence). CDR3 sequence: CSAQRGTAYYEQYF. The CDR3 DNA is TGCAGTGCTCAAAGGGGGACCGCTTACTACGAGCAGTACTTC.

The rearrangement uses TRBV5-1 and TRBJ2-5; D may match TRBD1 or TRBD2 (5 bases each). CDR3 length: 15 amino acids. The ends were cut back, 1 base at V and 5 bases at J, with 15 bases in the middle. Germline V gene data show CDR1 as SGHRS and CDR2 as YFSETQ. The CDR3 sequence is CASSLTPGREETQYF. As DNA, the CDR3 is TGCGCCAGCAGCTTGACACCGGGACGAGAGGAGACCCAGTACTTC.

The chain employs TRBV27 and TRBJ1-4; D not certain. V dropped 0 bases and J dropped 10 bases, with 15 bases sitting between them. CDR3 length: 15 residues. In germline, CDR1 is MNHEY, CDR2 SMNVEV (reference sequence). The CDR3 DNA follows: TGTGCCAGCAGTTTATCCCAGGAGGCCGTCGGAAAACTGTTTTTT. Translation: CASSLSQEAVGKLFF.